The 14 T cell receptor beta chains listed next were all sequenced from one sample in a study of blood T cell repertoires in COVID-19. Measured with immunoSEQ multiplex PCR; TCRdb has only the in-frame clones, and not every one. The data show 350,000 to 450,000 clones, with approximately 89% seen just once and over 2% held by the top ten. Source material: peripheral blood. The origin of the receptors is a woman aged 55-69 years with COVID-19, enrolled during active disease.

The chain carries TRBV27 and TRBJ2-7, with 10 positions matching TRBD1. Per the germline V gene, CDR1 is MNHEY and CDR2 is SMNVEV (reference sequence). This CDR3 contains 14 residues. V trimming: 8 bases; J trimming: 0 bases; junction bases outside the gene matches: 4. The CDR3 DNA sequence: TGTGCCAGCCTACGGACAGGGGGCTCCTACGAGCAGTACTTC. Translated, it gives CASLRTGGSYEQYF.

This sequence joins TRBV7-3 and TRBJ2-2; 8 bases fit TRBD2. Losses at the gene ends were 5 bases for V and 0 bases for J; bases not matched to a gene: 5. Germline lookup yields CDR1 SGHTA and CDR2 FQGTGA. CDR3 length: 16 residues. The CDR3 DNA follows: TGTGCCAGCAGCCCCGGGGGGGGGACGAACACCGGGGAGCTGTTTTTT. Its translation: CASSPGGGTNTGELFF.

V usage is TRBV2 and J usage is TRBJ2-5; TRBD2 aligns across 8 bases. From germline, CDR1 is SNHLY and CDR2 FYNNEI. The CDR3 length is 16 residues. The trim removed 3 bases at V and 1 base at J, leaving 7 bases unmatched. The CDR3 spells CASSDPASGLQETQYF. CDR3 nucleotides: TGTGCCAGCAGTGATCCGGCTAGCGGGCTCCAAGAGACCCAGTACTTC.

This clone was seen more than once but under ten times. This chain links TRBV9 with TRBJ1-6, with D tentatively TRBD1 (5 bases). V lost 4 bases and J 8 bases, leaving 19 bases between the germline ends. Germline lookup yields CDR1 SGDLS and CDR2 YYNGEE. The CDR3 spans 16 residues. CDR3 nucleotides: TGTGCCAGCAGCTCTGGTGGGGCAGGGTGGGATTCACCCCTCCACTTT. It encodes CASSSGGAGWDSPLHF.

CDR3 amino acids: CASSLDLGGYSNQPQHF. The CDR3 nucleotides read TGTGCCAGCAGCTTGGACCTAGGGGGTTATAGCAATCAGCCCCAGCATTTT. The chain employs TRBV5-8 and TRBJ1-5; possibly TRBD1 for D (6 bases). CDR1 is SGHTS and CDR2 is YDEGEE in the germline V gene. Trimming stripped 0 bases from V and 0 bases from J, with 13 bases between. CDR3 size: 17 residues.

The CDR3 nucleotides are TGTGCCACCAAGCAACTCCTGAACACTGAAGCTTTCTTT. It yields the protein CATKQLLNTEAFF. The V call is TRBV7-3, the J call TRBJ1-1; D unclear. Germline V gene data show CDR1 as SGHTA and CDR2 as FQGTGA. V lost 10 bases, J lost 0 bases, and 12 bases lay in between. This CDR3 region has 13 residues.

This clone showed up just once. The rearrangement links TRBV5-4 to TRBJ2-3; TRBD2 aligns across 10 bases. This CDR3 has 15 amino acids. V lost 5 bases to trimming and J lost 2 bases; unmatched junction nucleotides: 5. The germline CDR1 and CDR2 sequences are SGHNT and YYREEE (reference sequence). CDR3 bases: TGTGCCAGCAGGTCTCTAGCGGGGGACACAGATACGCAGTATTTT. This encodes CASRSLAGDTDTQYF.

V is TRBV24-1 and J is TRBJ2-3, with a tentative D call TRBD1 (5 bases). Germline lookup yields CDR1 KGHDR and CDR2 SFDVKD. This CDR3 has 13 residues. Deletions cut 8 bases from V and 2 bases from J, with 10 bases between. The DNA for the CDR3 is TGTGCCACCACCCAGGGAAACACAGATACGCAGTATTTT. Its protein product is CATTQGNTDTQYF.

This chain links TRBV7-2 with TRBJ2-2, with 14 bases identical to TRBD2. The CDR3 contains 17 residues. The germline gives CDR1 SGHTA, CDR2 FQGNSA. The V segment lost 2 bases and the J segment 7 bases; nucleotides outside the gene matches: 6. DNA for the CDR3: TGTGCCAGCAGCTTAACGACTAGCGGGGGGGCGAGCGGGGAGCTGTTTTTT. Translated, it gives CASSLTTSGGASGELFF. Full variable domain (missing parts from reference TRBV7-2 and TRBJ2-2): GAGVSQSPSNKVTEKGKDVELRCDPISGHTALYWYRQSLGQGLEFLIYFQGNSAPDKSGLPSDRFSAERTGGSVSTLTIQRTQQEDSAVYLCASSLTTSGGASGELFFGEGSRLTVL.

The V call is TRBV4-1, the J call TRBJ2-7, with D maybe TRBD2 (5 bases). Germline-derived CDR1 and CDR2 are MGHRA and YSYEKL. The V end was cut by 0 bases, the J end by 7 bases, with 10 bases between. The CDR3 consists of 13 residues. The CDR3, as DNA: TGCGCCAGCAGCCAAGATACGGGATGGGAGCAGTACTTC. It translates to CASSQDTGWEQYF.

The rearrangement joins TRBV9 to TRBJ2-2, with 9 bases aligning to TRBD2. This CDR3 has 17 residues. J lost 0 bases, V lost 4 bases, and 7 bases had no gene match. Germline V lookup: CDR1 SGDLS, CDR2 YYNGEE. The DNA of the CDR3 is TGTGCCAGCAGCATCCCCTTAGCGGGGGCGAACACCGGGGAGCTGTTTTTT. As protein: CASSIPLAGANTGELFF.

The chain combines TRBV19 with TRBJ2-1; D unclear. V dropped 3 bases and J dropped 0 bases, with 21 bases sitting between them. The germline CDR1 and CDR2 sequences are LNHDA and SQIVND (reference sequence). This CDR3 is built from 19 residues. DNA for the CDR3: TGTGCCAGTAGTATTGGCGTGTTGCGGTACACCAGCTCCTACAATGAGCAGTTCTTC. Amino acids: CASSIGVLRYTSSYNEQFF.

This chain links TRBV21-1 with TRBJ2-2; the DNA was not used to check the table's D call, TRBD1. TRBV21-1 is labeled a pseudogene. The CDR3 has 15 amino acids. CDR3 nucleotides: TGTGCCAGCAGCACACAGAGCCCGAACACCGGGGAGCTGTTTTTT. Its translation: CASSTQSPNTGELFF.

On this clone: Other nucleotide sequences in the sample specify the same CDR3. This chain joins TRBV27 and TRBJ1-1; D is ambiguous. The CDR3 has 14 amino acids. With 6 bases removed from V and 0 bases from J, the gap between germline ends came to 11 bases. Germline V gene data show CDR1 as MNHEY and CDR2 as SMNVEV (reference sequence). The chain's CDR3 is CASSLRTMNTEAFF. In nucleotides, the CDR3 is TGTGCCAGCAGCTTAAGGACTATGAACACTGAAGCTTTCTTT.